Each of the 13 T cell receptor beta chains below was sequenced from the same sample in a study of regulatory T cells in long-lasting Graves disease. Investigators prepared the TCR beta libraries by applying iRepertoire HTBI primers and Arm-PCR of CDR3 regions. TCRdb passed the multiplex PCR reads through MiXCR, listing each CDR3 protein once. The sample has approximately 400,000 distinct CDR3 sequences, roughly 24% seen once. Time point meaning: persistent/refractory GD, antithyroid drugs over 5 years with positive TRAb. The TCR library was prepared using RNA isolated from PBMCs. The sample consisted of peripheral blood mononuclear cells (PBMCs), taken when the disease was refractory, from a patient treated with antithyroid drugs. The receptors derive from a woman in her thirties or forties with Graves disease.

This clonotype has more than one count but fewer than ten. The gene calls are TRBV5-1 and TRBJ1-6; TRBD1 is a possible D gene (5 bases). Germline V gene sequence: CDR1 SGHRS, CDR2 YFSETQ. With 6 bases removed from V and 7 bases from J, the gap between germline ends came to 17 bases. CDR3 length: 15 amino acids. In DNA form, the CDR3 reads TGCGCCAGCAAGCAAGAGGACACACCGAATTCACCCCTCCACTTT. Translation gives CASKQEDTPNSPLHF.

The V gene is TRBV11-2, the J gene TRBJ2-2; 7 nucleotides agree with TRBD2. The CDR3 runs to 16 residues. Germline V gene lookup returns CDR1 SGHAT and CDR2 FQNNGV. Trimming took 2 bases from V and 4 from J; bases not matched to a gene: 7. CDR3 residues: CASSLRGSGTTGELFF. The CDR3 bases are TGTGCCAGCAGCTTAAGGGGAAGCGGGACCACCGGGGAGCTGTTTTTT.

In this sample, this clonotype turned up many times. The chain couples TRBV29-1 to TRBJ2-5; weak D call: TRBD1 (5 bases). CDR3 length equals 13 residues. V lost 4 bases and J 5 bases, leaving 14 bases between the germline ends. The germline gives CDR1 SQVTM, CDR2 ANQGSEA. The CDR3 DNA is TGCAGCGTTGTGGGGCAATATCGGGAGACCCAGTACTTC. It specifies CSVVGQYRETQYF.

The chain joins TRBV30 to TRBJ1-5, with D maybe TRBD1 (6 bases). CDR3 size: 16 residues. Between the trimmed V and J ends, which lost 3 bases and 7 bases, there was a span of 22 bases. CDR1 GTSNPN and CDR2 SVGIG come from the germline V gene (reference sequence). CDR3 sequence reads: CAWSRRGTGIGQPQHF. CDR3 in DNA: TGTGCCTGGAGCCGACGGGGCACAGGGATCGGACAGCCCCAGCATTTT.

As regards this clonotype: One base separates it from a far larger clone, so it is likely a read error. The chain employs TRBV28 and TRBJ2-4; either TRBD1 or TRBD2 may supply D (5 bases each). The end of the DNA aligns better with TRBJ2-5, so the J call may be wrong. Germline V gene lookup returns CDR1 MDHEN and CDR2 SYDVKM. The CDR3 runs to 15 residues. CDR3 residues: CASSPPGDAQETQYF. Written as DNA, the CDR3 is TGTGCCAGCAGTCCACCCGGGGACGCACAAGAGACCCAGTACTTC.

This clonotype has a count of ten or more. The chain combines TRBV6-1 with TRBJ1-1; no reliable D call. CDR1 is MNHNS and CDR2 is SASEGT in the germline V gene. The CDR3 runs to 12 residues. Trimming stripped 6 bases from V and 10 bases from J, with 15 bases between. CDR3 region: CASRGEVAGAFF. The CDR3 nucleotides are TGTGCCAGCAGGGGCGAGGTAGCAGGAGCTTTCTTT.

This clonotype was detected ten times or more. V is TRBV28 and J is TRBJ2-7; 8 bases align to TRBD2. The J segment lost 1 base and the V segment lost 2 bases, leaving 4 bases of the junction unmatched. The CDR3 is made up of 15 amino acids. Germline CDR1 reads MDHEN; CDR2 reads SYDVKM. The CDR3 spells CASSLRPSGSYEQYF. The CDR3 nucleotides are TGTGCCAGCAGTTTACGTCCTAGCGGGTCCTACGAGCAGTACTTC.

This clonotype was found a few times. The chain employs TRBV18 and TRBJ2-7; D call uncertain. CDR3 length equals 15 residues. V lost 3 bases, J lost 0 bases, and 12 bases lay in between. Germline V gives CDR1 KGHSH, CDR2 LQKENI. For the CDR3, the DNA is TGTGCCAGCTCACCGACTCGTCGGATCTCCTACGAGCAGTACTTC. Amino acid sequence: CASSPTRRISYEQYF.

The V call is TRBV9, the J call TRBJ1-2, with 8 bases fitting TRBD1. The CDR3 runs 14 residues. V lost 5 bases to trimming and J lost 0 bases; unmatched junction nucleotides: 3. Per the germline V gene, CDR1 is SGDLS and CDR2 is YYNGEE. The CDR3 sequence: CASRGDRTNYGYTF. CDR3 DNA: TGTGCCAGCAGGGGGGACAGGACTAACTATGGCTACACCTTC.

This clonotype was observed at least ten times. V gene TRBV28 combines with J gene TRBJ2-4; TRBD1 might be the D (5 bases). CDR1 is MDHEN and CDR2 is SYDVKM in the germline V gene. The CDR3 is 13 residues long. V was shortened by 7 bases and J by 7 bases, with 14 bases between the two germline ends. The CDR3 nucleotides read TGTGCCAGCACCCGGCGACAGAACAACATTCAGTACTTC. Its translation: CASTRRQNNIQYF.

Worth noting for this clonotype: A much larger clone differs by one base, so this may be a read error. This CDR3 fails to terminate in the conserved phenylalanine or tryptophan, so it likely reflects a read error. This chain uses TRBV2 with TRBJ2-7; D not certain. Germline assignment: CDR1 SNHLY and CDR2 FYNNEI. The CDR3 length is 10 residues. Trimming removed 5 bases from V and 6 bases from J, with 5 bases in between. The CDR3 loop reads CASSTSEQYL. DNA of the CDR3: TGTGCCAGCAGTACTTCCGAGCAGTACCTC.

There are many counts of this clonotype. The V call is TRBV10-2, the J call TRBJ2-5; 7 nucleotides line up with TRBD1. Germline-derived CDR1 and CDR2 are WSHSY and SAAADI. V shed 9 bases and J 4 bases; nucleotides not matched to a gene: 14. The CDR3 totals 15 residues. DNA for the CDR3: TGCGCCAGTCACACAGGGGTATTACCTTCAGAGACCCAGTACTTC. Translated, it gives CASHTGVLPSETQYF.

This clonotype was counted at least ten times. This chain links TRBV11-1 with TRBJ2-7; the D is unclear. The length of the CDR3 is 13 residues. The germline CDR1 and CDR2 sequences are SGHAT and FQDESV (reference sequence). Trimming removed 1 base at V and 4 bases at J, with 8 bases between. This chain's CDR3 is CASSLVLPYEQYF. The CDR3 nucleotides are TGTGCCAGCAGCTTAGTTCTTCCTTACGAGCAGTACTTC.